The 11 T cell receptor beta chains given below trace back to one sample, sequenced in a study of T-cell memory formation after mild COVID-19. TCRdb reanalysed the 5' RACE reads using MiXCR and keeps one entry per CDR3 protein. The table shows 150,000 or so distinct CDR3 sequences, with more than 14% occurring only once. The specimen was PBMCs or a T cell subset sorted from them (not recorded which). These receptors were taken from an adult woman who had mild COVID-19 (a few samples of this study predate the infection). Cell type and time point are not known.

This clonotype was seen a handful of times. This chain uses TRBV7-3 with TRBJ2-5; 14 bases line up with TRBD2. The CDR3 sequence is 19 residues long. The J segment lost 4 bases and the V segment lost 5 bases, leaving 15 bases of the junction unmatched. From germline, CDR1 is SGHTA and CDR2 FQGTGA. The CDR3 loop reads CASSLLGLAGVGIGETQYF. The CDR3, as DNA: TGTGCCAGCAGCCTCTTGGGACTAGCGGGAGTGGGTATAGGAGAGACCCAGTACTTC.

This clonotype was picked up many times. The chain is built from TRBV5-6 and TRBJ1-1; D gene uncertain. V dropped 4 bases and J dropped 4 bases, with 14 bases sitting between them. The CDR3 has 14 amino acids. Germline CDR1 reads SGHDT; CDR2 reads YYEEEE. CDR3 DNA: TGTGCCAGCAGCCAACGATATTCGGGCACTGAAGCTTTCTTT. This codes for CASSQRYSGTEAFF.

This clonotype was observed many times. The chain uses TRBV24-1 and TRBJ2-1; the match to TRBD2 covers 12 bases. With 2 bases clipped from V and 6 bases from J, the junction kept 4 bases outside the gene matches. CDR1 is KGHDR and CDR2 is SFDVKD in the germline V gene. The CDR3 has 16 amino acids. The CDR3 region has the DNA TGTGCCACCAGTGATTCTAGCGGGAGGGCCAGCAATGAGCAGTTCTTC. Amino acids: CATSDSSGRASNEQFF.

The chain combines TRBV6-5 with TRBJ2-1; 7 positions agree with TRBD1. This CDR3 region has 15 residues. Germline V lookup: CDR1 MNHEY, CDR2 SVGAGI. With 2 bases clipped from V and 6 bases from J, the junction kept 7 bases outside the gene matches. The CDR3 DNA sequence: TGTGCCAGCAGTTACCAAGGACAGGTCAGCAATGAGCAGTTCTTC. Translation gives CASSYQGQVSNEQFF.

This clonotype came up many times. The chain uses TRBV12-3 or TRBV12-4 and TRBJ2-3; 8 bases are a match to TRBD2. The CDR3 totals 17 residues. The ends lost 3 bases at V and 0 bases at J; junction bases unmatched: 8. The chain's CDR3 is CASSFPQAGESTDTQYF. CDR3 coding DNA: TGTGCCAGCAGTTTCCCTCAAGCGGGGGAAAGCACAGATACGCAGTATTTT.

The gene calls are TRBV29-1 and TRBJ2-1; the match to TRBD2 covers 13 bases. Germline loops: CDR1 SQVTM, CDR2 ANQGSEA. This CDR3 region has 15 residues. Unmatched junction bases numbered 4, after V lost 4 bases and J lost 4 bases. The CDR3 reads CSVGGTSGDYNEQFF. CDR3 bases: TGCAGCGTTGGAGGGACTAGCGGGGATTACAATGAGCAGTTCTTC.

CDR3: CASRVSGANVLTF. In DNA form, the CDR3 reads TGCGCCAGCAGAGTTTCTGGGGCCAACGTCCTGACTTTC. The chain is built from TRBV4-3 and TRBJ2-6; no firm D call. The CDR3 is 13 amino acids. V was shortened by 6 bases and J by 1 base, with 4 bases between the two germline ends. Germline CDR1 LGHNA, CDR2 YSLEER.

The gene calls are TRBV12-3 or TRBV12-4 and TRBJ1-2, with 8 positions matching TRBD1. This CDR3 spans 15 amino acids. Trimming took 5 bases from V and 4 from J; bases not matched to a gene: 9. In nucleotides, the CDR3 is TGTGCCAGCAGTCCTGGGACAGGTCGAGGCTATGGCTACACCTTC. The encoded protein is CASSPGTGRGYGYTF.

The chain couples TRBV3-1 to TRBJ2-1, with D hard to call. Trimming left V 1 base short and J 9 bases short, with 7 bases between. Germline CDR1 reads LGHDT; CDR2 reads YNNKEL (reference sequence). The CDR3 consists of 12 residues. CDR3 sequence reads: CASSQATVEQFF. The CDR3 region has the DNA TGTGCCAGCAGCCAAGCCACGGTTGAGCAGTTCTTC.

This clonotype was detected only a few times. The chain employs TRBV4-3 and TRBJ2-3; 7 bases line up with TRBD2. J was trimmed by 3 bases and V by 0 bases; bases with no gene match: 9. The CDR3 is 17 residues long. Germline V CDR1 and CDR2: LGHNA, YSLEER. In nucleotides, the CDR3 is TGCGCCAGCAGCCAAGACGTCTGGGCTAGCGGTACAGATACGCAGTATTTT. Translated, it gives CASSQDVWASGTDTQYF.

This clonotype was counted a few times. V and J are TRBV5-5 and TRBJ2-1; TRBD1 might be the D (5 bases). The CDR3 runs to 12 residues. The V end was cut by 4 bases, the J end by 10 bases, with 12 bases between. Germline V gene sequence: CDR1 SGHKS, CDR2 YYEKEE (reference sequence). CDR3 sequence reads: CASSPNRGEQFF. Written as DNA, the CDR3 is TGTGCCAGCAGCCCGAATAGGGGCGAGCAGTTCTTC.